This is a list of T cell receptor beta chains from one sample in a study of blood T cell repertoires in COVID-19. Using immunoSEQ multiplex PCR, the repertoire was profiled, and TCRdb retains in-frame clones only, with some absent. There are approximately 150,000 clones in the sample; roughly 81% occur only once, and under 6.5% lies in the top ten. Sequencing was done on a sample of peripheral blood. These receptors were taken from a woman between 45 and 60 years old with COVID-19, enrolled during active disease. CDR3s include the opening cysteine and the closing phenylalanine or tryptophan. Fields, in order: CDR3 protein, CDR3 DNA, D gene, J gene, V gene, clone size. A D gene is named only where the DNA matches it firmly. Some rows have no size entry. The others give once, few or many, or a class for an expanded clone.

cdr3_aa: CASSAMSAGNTIYF
cdr3_nt: TGTGCCAGCAGCGCGATGTCTGCCGGAAACACCATATATTTT
d_call: .
j_call: TRBJ1-3
v_call: TRBV5-6
clone_size: .

cdr3_aa: CASSEAGQGAAGNTIYF
cdr3_nt: TGTGCCAGCAGTGAAGCAGGACAGGGGGCGGCCGGAAACACCATATATTTT
d_call: TRBD1
j_call: TRBJ1-3
v_call: TRBV6-1
clone_size: .

cdr3_aa: CASSPVQVTEAFF
cdr3_nt: TGTGCCAGCAGCCCCGTGCAGGTCACTGAAGCTTTCTTT
d_call: .
j_call: TRBJ1-1
v_call: TRBV7-9
clone_size: .

cdr3_aa: CASSLAFQGVEQFF
cdr3_nt: TGTGCCAGCAGCTTAGCCTTCCAGGGCGTCGAGCAGTTCTTC
d_call: .
j_call: TRBJ2-1
v_call: TRBV11-2
clone_size: .

cdr3_aa: CASSREQLSSGANVLTF
cdr3_nt: TGCGCCAGCAGCCGGGAGCAGCTTAGCTCTGGGGCCAACGTCCTGACTTTC
d_call: .
j_call: TRBJ2-6
v_call: TRBV5-1
clone_size: .

cdr3_aa: CAWSEDYSSNQPQHF
cdr3_nt: TGTGCCTGGAGTGAGGACTACAGTAGCAATCAGCCCCAGCATTTT
d_call: .
j_call: TRBJ1-5
v_call: TRBV30
clone_size: .

cdr3_aa: CASSPWTGKILGVETQYF
cdr3_nt: TGTGCCAGCAGCCCCTGGACAGGGAAAATTTTAGGTGTTGAGACCCAGTACTTC
d_call: TRBD1
j_call: TRBJ2-5
v_call: TRBV7-6
clone_size: .

cdr3_aa: CASSVAGSGLENIQYF
cdr3_nt: TGTGCCAGCAGCGTAGCTGGGTCGGGGTTGGAAAACATTCAGTACTTC
d_call: .
j_call: TRBJ2-4
v_call: TRBV9
clone_size: .

cdr3_aa: CATSRDRQALETQYF
cdr3_nt: TGTGCCACCAGCAGAGATCGGCAGGCACTTGAGACCCAGTACTTC
d_call: .
j_call: TRBJ2-5
v_call: TRBV15
clone_size: .

cdr3_aa: CASSPRWATDTQYF
cdr3_nt: TGCGCCAGCAGCCCCCGGTGGGCCACAGATACGCAGTATTTT
d_call: .
j_call: TRBJ2-3
v_call: TRBV5-1
clone_size: few

cdr3_aa: CAWSKGTGDAFF
cdr3_nt: TGTGCCTGGAGTAAGGGGACAGGGGATGCTTTCTTT
d_call: TRBD1
j_call: TRBJ1-1
v_call: TRBV30
clone_size: .

cdr3_aa: CASSARGGGSGYTF
cdr3_nt: TGTGCCAGCAGTGCTCGAGGCGGGGGCAGTGGCTACACCTTC
d_call: .
j_call: TRBJ1-2
v_call: TRBV28
clone_size: once

cdr3_aa: CASSQSSGGATDTQYF
cdr3_nt: TGTGCCAGCAGCCAATCTAGCGGGGGGGCCACAGATACGCAGTATTTT
d_call: TRBD2
j_call: TRBJ2-3
v_call: TRBV27
clone_size: .

cdr3_aa: CASSSQSGGDYGYTF
cdr3_nt: TGTGCCAGCAGTTCTCAATCAGGGGGCGACTATGGCTACACCTTC
d_call: TRBD1
j_call: TRBJ1-2
v_call: TRBV27
clone_size: .

cdr3_aa: CASSQEGQTYNEQFF
cdr3_nt: TGCGCCAGCAGCCAAGAGGGACAAACGTACAATGAGCAGTTCTTC
d_call: .
j_call: TRBJ2-1
v_call: TRBV4-1
clone_size: .

cdr3_aa: CASRGTLSSYEQYF
cdr3_nt: TGTGCCAGCCGCGGGACTCTGAGCTCCTACGAGCAGTACTTC
d_call: .
j_call: TRBJ2-7
v_call: TRBV6-6
clone_size: .

cdr3_aa: CASSQDMYNEQFF
cdr3_nt: TGTGCCAGCAGCCAAGACATGTACAATGAGCAGTTCTTC
d_call: .
j_call: TRBJ2-1
v_call: TRBV3-1/TRBV3-2
clone_size: .

cdr3_aa: CASQQGANTGELFF
cdr3_nt: TGTGCCAGCCAACAGGGGGCGAACACCGGGGAGCTGTTTTTT
d_call: TRBD1
j_call: TRBJ2-2
v_call: TRBV7-3
clone_size: .

cdr3_aa: CASSLAYGGSNQPQHF
cdr3_nt: TGTGCCAGCAGCTTAGCTTATGGAGGGAGCAATCAGCCCCAGCATTTT
d_call: .
j_call: TRBJ1-5
v_call: TRBV7-9
clone_size: .

cdr3_aa: CASSVRTGGGNQPQHF
cdr3_nt: TGTGCCAGCAGTGTGCGGACAGGGGGGGGTAATCAGCCCCAGCATTTT
d_call: TRBD1
j_call: TRBJ1-5
v_call: TRBV6-1
clone_size: .

cdr3_aa: CASSAQGFNEKLFF
cdr3_nt: TGCGCCAGCAGTGCCCAGGGCTTTAATGAAAAACTGTTTTTT
d_call: .
j_call: TRBJ1-4
v_call: TRBV10-2
clone_size: .

cdr3_aa: CASSPPGTSGYEQYF
cdr3_nt: TGTGCCAGTAGCCCGCCGGGGACTAGCGGGTACGAGCAGTACTTC
d_call: TRBD2
j_call: TRBJ2-7
v_call: TRBV19
clone_size: .

cdr3_aa: CASSQDSTGWSPLHF
cdr3_nt: TGTGCCAGCAGCCAAGATTCAACAGGCTGGTCACCCCTCCACTTT
d_call: .
j_call: TRBJ1-6
v_call: TRBV14
clone_size: .

cdr3_aa: CASSQDFSNQPQHF
cdr3_nt: TGTGCCAGCAGCCAGGACTTTAGCAATCAGCCCCAGCATTTT
d_call: .
j_call: TRBJ1-5
v_call: TRBV6-6
clone_size: .

cdr3_aa: CASSPGLAGGGNEQFF
cdr3_nt: TGTGCCAGCAGCCCAGGACTAGCGGGGGGGGGCAATGAGCAGTTCTTC
d_call: TRBD2
j_call: TRBJ2-1
v_call: TRBV11-3
clone_size: .

cdr3_aa: CASSLMDRGTEAFF
cdr3_nt: TGTGCCAGCAGCCTAATGGACAGGGGCACTGAAGCTTTCTTT
d_call: TRBD1
j_call: TRBJ1-1
v_call: TRBV6-2/TRBV6-3
clone_size: .

cdr3_aa: CASSLRGGNQPQHF
cdr3_nt: TGTGCCAGCAGCTTGCGAGGGGGAAATCAGCCCCAGCATTTT
d_call: .
j_call: TRBJ1-5
v_call: TRBV5-8
clone_size: .

cdr3_aa: CASSLPPSGGLLQYF
cdr3_nt: TGCGCCAGCAGCTTGCCCCCCAGCGGGGGGCTGCTACAGTACTTC
d_call: TRBD2
j_call: TRBJ2-7
v_call: TRBV5-1
clone_size: .

cdr3_aa: CASSLGHSGANVLTF
cdr3_nt: TGTGCCAGCAGCTTGGGGCACTCTGGGGCCAACGTCCTGACTTTC
d_call: .
j_call: TRBJ2-6
v_call: TRBV5-5
clone_size: .

cdr3_aa: CASSRGGQGYNQPQHF
cdr3_nt: TGTGCCAGTAGTCGGGGGGGACAGGGGTACAATCAGCCCCAGCATTTT
d_call: TRBD1
j_call: TRBJ1-5
v_call: TRBV19
clone_size: .

cdr3_aa: CASIPCGGSSYNEQFF
cdr3_nt: TGTGCCAGCATTCCCTGTGGGGGGAGCTCCTACAATGAGCAGTTCTTC
d_call: .
j_call: TRBJ2-1
v_call: TRBV6-4
clone_size: .

cdr3_aa: CASSIADGNTIYF
cdr3_nt: TGTGCCAGTAGTATAGCAGATGGAAACACCATATATTTT
d_call: .
j_call: TRBJ1-3
v_call: TRBV19
clone_size: .

cdr3_aa: CASSAGRIDEQYF
cdr3_nt: TGTGCCAGCAGCGCTGGGAGAATCGACGAGCAGTACTTC
d_call: .
j_call: TRBJ2-7
v_call: TRBV12-3/TRBV12-4
clone_size: many

cdr3_aa: CASSSGQNTEAFF
cdr3_nt: TGTGCCAGCTCATCAGGACAGAACACTGAAGCTTTCTTT
d_call: .
j_call: TRBJ1-1
v_call: TRBV18
clone_size: .

cdr3_aa: CASTEGGVAYNSPLHF
cdr3_nt: TGTGCCAGCACCGAAGGGGGCGTCGCCTATAATTCACCCCTCCACTTT
d_call: TRBD1
j_call: TRBJ1-6
v_call: TRBV5-4
clone_size: few

cdr3_aa: CASSLNSGGLGETQYF
cdr3_nt: TGTGCCAGCAGCTTAAATAGCGGGGGGCTTGGGGAGACCCAGTACTTC
d_call: TRBD2
j_call: TRBJ2-5
v_call: TRBV7-3
clone_size: .

cdr3_aa: CASSLAEGRAGNNSPLHF
cdr3_nt: TGTGCCAGCAGCTTAGCGGAGGGCAGGGCTGGCAATAATTCACCCCTCCACTTT
d_call: .
j_call: TRBJ1-6
v_call: TRBV7-2
clone_size: few

cdr3_aa: CASSLAGGPYEQYF
cdr3_nt: TGTGCCAGCAGTCTAGCGGGGGGTCCCTACGAGCAGTACTTC
d_call: TRBD2
j_call: TRBJ2-7
v_call: TRBV28
clone_size: .

cdr3_aa: CASSQRGPKGETQYF
cdr3_nt: TGTGCCAGCAGCCAAAGGGGGCCAAAAGGAGAGACCCAGTACTTC
d_call: TRBD1
j_call: TRBJ2-5
v_call: TRBV3-1/TRBV3-2
clone_size: .

cdr3_aa: CASSQDRLNTEAFF
cdr3_nt: TGTGCCAGCAGCCAAGACAGGCTGAACACTGAAGCTTTCTTT
d_call: .
j_call: TRBJ1-1
v_call: TRBV27
clone_size: .

cdr3_aa: CVRSIKIPSGGASETQYF
cdr3_nt: TGTGTCAGAAGCATCAAGATTCCTAGCGGGGGGGCCTCTGAGACCCAGTACTTC
d_call: .
j_call: TRBJ2-5
v_call: TRBV7-5
clone_size: few

cdr3_aa: CASSPPVNTEAFF
cdr3_nt: TGTGCCAGCAGCCCTCCGGTGAACACTGAAGCTTTCTTT
d_call: .
j_call: TRBJ1-1
v_call: TRBV7-9
clone_size: .

cdr3_aa: CAWRMGGLNQPQHF
cdr3_nt: TGTGCCTGGAGAATGGGGGGGCTTAATCAGCCCCAGCATTTT
d_call: .
j_call: TRBJ1-5
v_call: TRBV30
clone_size: few

cdr3_aa: CATQLRDRDNQPQHF
cdr3_nt: TGTGCCACCCAGTTGAGGGACAGGGACAATCAGCCCCAGCATTTT
d_call: TRBD1
j_call: TRBJ1-5
v_call: TRBV6-5
clone_size: .

cdr3_aa: CASSPHGPGADTQYF
cdr3_nt: TGTGCCAGCAGCCCCCATGGACCCGGGGCAGATACGCAGTATTTT
d_call: .
j_call: TRBJ2-3
v_call: TRBV3-1/TRBV3-2
clone_size: .

cdr3_aa: CAWSQGGETQYF
cdr3_nt: TGTGCCTGGAGTCAGGGGGGAGAGACCCAGTACTTC
d_call: .
j_call: TRBJ2-5
v_call: TRBV30
clone_size: .

cdr3_aa: CASNDRREGIHGYTF
cdr3_nt: TGCGCCAGCAATGATCGTCGGGAGGGAATTCATGGCTACACCTTC
d_call: .
j_call: TRBJ1-2
v_call: TRBV5-1
clone_size: .

cdr3_aa: CSANEDMADTEAFF
cdr3_nt: TGCAGTGCTAATGAGGATATGGCGGATACTGAAGCTTTCTTT
d_call: .
j_call: TRBJ1-1
v_call: TRBV20-1
clone_size: .

cdr3_aa: CATSSPFAGELFF
cdr3_nt: TGTGCCACCAGCAGTCCATTTGCCGGGGAGCTGTTTTTT
d_call: .
j_call: TRBJ2-2
v_call: TRBV15
clone_size: .

cdr3_aa: CASSQQGLDSNQPQHF
cdr3_nt: TGCGCCAGCAGCCAACAGGGGTTGGATAGCAATCAGCCCCAGCATTTT
d_call: .
j_call: TRBJ1-5
v_call: TRBV4-1
clone_size: few

cdr3_aa: CASSLQGITDTQYF
cdr3_nt: TGTGCCAGCAGCCTTCAGGGGATCACAGATACGCAGTATTTT
d_call: .
j_call: TRBJ2-3
v_call: TRBV7-2
clone_size: .